Detailed here is one T cell receptor beta chain. Its target is unknown. These data are taken from a study of blood T cells in healthy people across ages. Study conclusions and caveats: Possibly, changes in expanded clonotypes were confounded because donor CMV status was unknown. Across the age range, TCR beta diversity per million T cells fell in a roughly linear way.

The ends lost 4 bases at V and 4 bases at J; junction bases unmatched: 3. This CDR3 is 14 amino acids long. Germline values: CDR1 SGHRS, CDR2 YFSETQ. A second PCR, run for roughly 7 to 11 cycles, used a sample-barcoded 5' primer plus a J-beta primer mix. TCRdb reanalysed the 5' RACE reads using MiXCR and keeps one entry per CDR3 protein. In the table there are roughly 800,000 distinct CDR3 sequences, 20% to 30% of which are singletons. These records were also assigned to another study, of T cells of mothers and their children. As reported in that work: Whatever RNA was extracted went entirely into cDNA synthesis, at roughly 1.5 ug per 15 ul. Reads recorded for TCR beta CDR3 numbered over 9.5 million per mother and about 3 million per child.

Material: blood. The sequence was collected from a boy aged 5-17 years in good health. The V call is TRBV5-1, the J call TRBJ2-1, with 9 nucleotides matching TRBD2. CDR3 nucleotide sequence: TGCGCCAGCAGCGGTAGCGGGAGTTACAATGAGCAGTTCTTC. It yields the protein CASSGSGSYNEQFF.